This TCR beta chain was identified in a study of technical replicates of blood from several donors. Per germline, CDR1 SGHDT and CDR2 YYEEEE. The CDR3 loop spans 16 amino acids. J gave up 0 bases and V 3 bases, and 8 bases lay outside the gene matches. The method was immunoSEQ multiplex PCR; TCRdb's version includes in-frame clones alone and lacks a portion of them. The data show about 94,000 clones, with around 95% seen just once and approximately 0.22% held by the top ten. The sample comprised T cells isolated from PBMCs. The clonotype originates from a human donor in good health. This chain links TRBV5-6 with TRBJ1-2, with 7 positions matching TRBD1. CDR3 in DNA: TGTGCCAGCAGCTCGACGGGACAGCTATCTAACTATGGCTACACCTTC. This sequence encodes CASSSTGQLSNYGYTF.